The rows below give T cell receptor beta chains drawn from one sample of a study of T cell responses to AZD1222 COVID-19 vaccine. The protocol was immunoSEQ multiplex PCR, while the TCRdb copy is restricted to in-frame clones and leaves out a portion. This table has about 120,000 clones, about 92% appearing once. The sequencing used peripheral blood, collected on day 0 of AZD1222 vaccination. The receptors derive from an adult in good health. Each CDR3 is given with its conserved first and last residue. A D gene is named only where the DNA matches it firmly. The size of a clone is reported for some rows only, either as once, few or many, or as a class for expanded clones.

j_call d_call v_call clone_size cdr3_nt cdr3_aa
TRBJ1-2 - TRBV7-9 - TGTGCCAGCAGTCCAACGAATGGGGGGTATGGCTACACCTTC CASSPTNGGYGYTF
TRBJ1-3 TRBD1 TRBV3-1/TRBV3-2 - TGTGCCAGCAGCCCTGGGACAGGAGGAAACACCATATATTTT CASSPGTGGNTIYF
TRBJ2-1 - TRBV4-3 - TGCGCCAGCAGCCAAGACTACAATGAGCAGTTCTTC CASSQDYNEQFF
TRBJ2-7 - TRBV6-5 - TGTGCCAGCAGCCACAGGGAGCTCTACGAGCAGTACTTC CASSHRELYEQYF
TRBJ1-1 - TRBV7-2 - TGTGCCAGCAGCTTATCCACGGGGCGCGGCACTGAAGCTTTCTTT CASSLSTGRGTEAFF
TRBJ2-3 TRBD2 TRBV2 - TGTGCCAGCAGTGGGTCTAGCGGGGGGCGGGGAGATACGCAGTATTTT CASSGSSGGRGDTQYF
TRBJ2-7 TRBD1 TRBV9 - TGTGCCAGCAGCGTAGGGACAGGGGGCCTCTACGAGCAGTACTTC CASSVGTGGLYEQYF
TRBJ2-7 - TRBV30 - TGTGCCTCCACCGGACAGATACTCTACGAGCAGTACTTC CASTGQILYEQYF
TRBJ2-2 TRBD2 TRBV3-1/TRBV3-2 few TGTGCCAGCAGAAACGGGGGGGCCCACGGGGAGCTGTTTTTT CASRNGGAHGELFF
TRBJ2-7 - TRBV6-1 - TGTGCCAGCAGTGAACGACTGGGGGCCTCCTACGAGCAGTACTTC CASSERLGASYEQYF
TRBJ1-3 - TRBV2 - TGTGCCAGCAGTGAACTCGGGGGGCAAGGAAACACCATATATTTT CASSELGGQGNTIYF
TRBJ2-5 - TRBV5-1 - TGCGCCAGCTGTCCGTCCCCAGGTGGCCAAGAGACCCAGTACTTC CASCPSPGGQETQYF
TRBJ1-1 - TRBV7-9 - TGTGCCAGCATCCCACCAGCTGGGGGGTTATTTGAAGCTTTCTTT CASIPPAGGLFEAFF
TRBJ2-7 - TRBV19 - TGTGCCAGCCGAACCACCACGACAACCACCTACGAGCAGTACTTC CASRTTTTTTYEQYF
TRBJ2-7 TRBD1 TRBV12-3/TRBV12-4 - TGTGCCAGCAGAGGGGGCGGAGGCTACGAGCAGTACTTC CASRGGGGYEQYF
TRBJ2-3 TRBD1 TRBV19 - TGTGCCAGTAGAGACCGGGACAGGGTCCCAGATACGCAGTATTTT CASRDRDRVPDTQYF
TRBJ2-1 - TRBV5-8 - TGTGCCAGCAGAGGACAAGGCAGGTCCAATGAGCAGTTCTTC CASRGQGRSNEQFF
TRBJ1-2 - TRBV5-1 few TGCGCCAGCAGCTCCGGGGCCTTCGGCTACACCTTC CASSSGAFGYTF
TRBJ2-5 - TRBV19 - TGTGCCAGTAGTGCCTCCGACAGAACCCAGTACTTC CASSASDRTQYF
TRBJ1-2 - TRBV7-2 - TGTGCCAGCACCCTCAGAAAGTTTAACTATGGCTACACCTTC CASTLRKFNYGYTF
TRBJ2-1 - TRBV11-3 - TGTGCCAGCAGCTTAGTGGCAGGGCCCTACAATGAGCAGTTCTTC CASSLVAGPYNEQFF
TRBJ2-5 TRBD2 TRBV5-1 - TGCGCCAGCAGCTTGGGGTACGGACTAGCGGGTCTGGAGACCCAGTACTTC CASSLGYGLAGLETQYF
TRBJ1-2 - TRBV14 - TGTGCCAGCAGCCCCCGGACGGAGTTGTGGTATGGCTACACCTTC CASSPRTELWYGYTF
TRBJ2-1 - TRBV5-5 - TGTGCCAGCAGCTTGGATAGTACGGGGTCCTCCTACAATGAGCAGTTCTTC CASSLDSTGSSYNEQFF
TRBJ1-5 - TRBV19 - TGTGCCAGTAGTATATCCGGGGGCGAAGTCCGTCAGCCCCAGCATTTT CASSISGGEVRQPQHF
TRBJ2-3 - TRBV5-8 - TGTGCCAGCAGCTTACCCGGGGGTAGCACAGATACGCAGTATTTT CASSLPGGSTDTQYF
TRBJ1-5 - TRBV29-1 - TGCAGCGTTGAGATTCAGGGAGGTCAGCCCCAGCATTTT CSVEIQGGQPQHF
TRBJ1-3 - TRBV7-6 - TGTGCCAGCAGTGGACCCTCTGGAAACACCATATATTTT CASSGPSGNTIYF
TRBJ1-1 - TRBV12-5 - TGTGCTAGTGGTTCATCAGGGGTGAACACTGAAGCTTTCTTT CASGSSGVNTEAFF
TRBJ1-5 - TRBV19 - TGTGCCAGTAGCATTCCAGACAATCAGCCCCAGCATTTT CASSIPDNQPQHF
TRBJ1-6 - TRBV28 - TGTGCCAGCAGTTTTTATTCACCCCTCCACTTT CASSFYSPLHF
TRBJ2-1 TRBD2 TRBV7-6 - TGTGCCACTACCGGGACTAGCGGGATGGATGAGCAGTTCTTC CATTGTSGMDEQFF
TRBJ1-2 - TRBV13 - TGTGCCAGCAGCTTAGGCCGTGGCTACACCTTC CASSLGRGYTF
TRBJ1-2 TRBD1 TRBV5-4 - TGTGCCAGCAGCTTTCCGGGACAGGGCAGCTATGGCTACACCTTC CASSFPGQGSYGYTF
TRBJ2-7 - TRBV9 - TGTGCCAGCAGCGCACGGGACACGACCTCCTACGAGCAGTACTTC CASSARDTTSYEQYF
TRBJ1-4 TRBD1 TRBV28 - TGTGCCAGCGGACACAGGGGTCAATGGACTAATGAAAAACTGTTTTTT CASGHRGQWTNEKLFF